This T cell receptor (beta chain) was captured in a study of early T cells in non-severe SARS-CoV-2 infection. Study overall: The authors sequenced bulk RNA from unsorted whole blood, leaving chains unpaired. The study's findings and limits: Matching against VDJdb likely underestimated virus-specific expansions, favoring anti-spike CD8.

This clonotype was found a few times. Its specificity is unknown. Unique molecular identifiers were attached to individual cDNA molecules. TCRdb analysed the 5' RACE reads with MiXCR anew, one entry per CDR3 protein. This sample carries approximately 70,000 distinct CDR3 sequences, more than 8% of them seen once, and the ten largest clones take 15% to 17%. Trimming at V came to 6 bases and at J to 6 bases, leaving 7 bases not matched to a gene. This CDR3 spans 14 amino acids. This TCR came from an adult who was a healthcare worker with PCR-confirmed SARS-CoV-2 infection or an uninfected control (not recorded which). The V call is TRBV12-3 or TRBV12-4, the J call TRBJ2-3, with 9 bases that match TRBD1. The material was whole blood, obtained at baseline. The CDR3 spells CASRAGTGIDTQYF. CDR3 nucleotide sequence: TGTGCCAGCAGGGCCGGGACAGGGATTGATACGCAGTATTTT.